The 23 T cell receptor beta chains below all came from one sample that was sequenced in a study of cytomegalovirus exposure and HLA in healthy donors. Researchers ran the PCR with 60 Vbeta and 13 Jbeta primers. Repertoires were generated with immunoSEQ multiplex PCR, while TCRdb's copy carries only in-frame clones and drops some. The data contain roughly 170,000 clones, 77% of them singletons. Material for sequencing was PBMCs. These TCRs come from a woman in her twenties or thirties in good health and CMV-seronegative.

V and J are TRBV7-2 and TRBJ2-1; 13 positions agree with TRBD2. After removal of 5 bases from V and 12 bases from J, the junction contained 4 bases not matched to a gene. The CDR3 runs 13 residues. Germline V gene data show CDR1 as SGHTA and CDR2 as FQGNSA. The DNA of the CDR3 is TGTGCCAGCAGCAACCGGACTAGCGGGGGGCAGTTCTTC. This codes for CASSNRTSGGQFF.

The chain combines TRBV6-5 with TRBJ1-2; 7 nucleotides align to TRBD1. V dropped 11 bases and J dropped 5; count of bases not matched to a gene: 2. Germline lookup yields CDR1 MNHEY and CDR2 SVGAGI. This CDR3 comprises 10 residues. The chain's CDR3 is CAVRGYGYTF. CDR3 DNA sequence: TGTGCCGTCAGGGGGTATGGCTACACCTTC.

The chain is built from TRBV18 and TRBJ2-7, with 8 bases fitting TRBD2. V was pared by 10 bases and J by 4 bases, with 6 bases of the junction left unmatched. There are 12 residues in the CDR3. Germline-derived CDR1 and CDR2 are KGHSH and LQKENI. Here the CDR3 DNA reads TGTGCCACCGGGCGGGGGGCATACGAGCAGTACTTC. It codes for CATGRGAYEQYF.

V gene TRBV18 combines with J gene TRBJ1-1; D gene ambiguous. The V and J ends lost 0 bases and 0 bases respectively, with 5 bases between them. Germline-derived CDR1 and CDR2 are KGHSH and LQKENI. The CDR3 length is 14 residues. DNA for the CDR3: TGTGCCAGCTCACCACCTCTTTTGAACACTGAAGCTTTCTTT. This codes for CASSPPLLNTEAFF.

The chain combines TRBV7-9 with TRBJ2-1; D remains ambiguous. Trimming stripped 2 bases from V and 12 bases from J, with 14 bases between. Looked up from germline, CDR1 is SEHNR and CDR2 is FQNEAQ (reference sequence). The CDR3 spans 13 residues. CDR3 protein: CASSLNLGERQFF. The CDR3 DNA reads as TGTGCCAGCAGCTTAAATTTGGGCGAAAGGCAGTTCTTC.

The chain is built from TRBV2 and TRBJ1-2, with D uncertain. Looked up from germline, CDR1 is SNHLY and CDR2 is FYNNEI. Between the trimmed V and J ends, which lost 5 bases and 8 bases, there was a span of 18 bases. This CDR3 spans 14 amino acids. CDR3 in DNA: TGTGCCAGCAGTTGGGTAATGGAGCCCCCAGGCTACACCTTC. Its translation: CASSWVMEPPGYTF.

V gene TRBV7-9 combines with J gene TRBJ2-1, with 10 positions matching TRBD2. The CDR3 sequence is 15 residues long. Trimming cost V 4 bases and J 9 bases; bases outside gene matches: 9. Germline V gives CDR1 SEHNR, CDR2 FQNEAQ (reference sequence). CDR3 amino acids: CASSSSGGALGEQFF. The CDR3 DNA reads TGTGCCAGCAGCTCGAGCGGGGGGGCCTTGGGTGAGCAGTTCTTC.

The V and J genes are TRBV4-1 and TRBJ2-1, with 8 bases aligning to TRBD1. With 1 base clipped from V and 12 bases from J, the junction kept 14 bases outside the gene matches. Germline V gene lookup returns CDR1 MGHRA and CDR2 YSYEKL. The CDR3 is 16 amino acids. CDR3 DNA: TGCGCCAGCAGCCAAGGTGACAGGGGTACTTGGACTGGGCAGTTCTTC. Amino acids: CASSQGDRGTWTGQFF.

The chain uses TRBV4-3 and TRBJ2-5; the match to TRBD2 covers 9 bases. The CDR3 runs to 14 residues. V lost 1 base, J lost 4 bases, and 1 base stayed unmatched. Germline lookup yields CDR1 LGHNA and CDR2 YSLEER. The CDR3 DNA sequence: TGCGCCAGCAGCCAAGGCGGGAGGGGAGAGACCCAGTACTTC. This gives the protein CASSQGGRGETQYF.

This clone has only a few counts. The chain couples TRBV11-1 to TRBJ2-7; TRBD2 matches at 8 bases. There are 15 residues in the CDR3. The J segment lost 6 bases and the V segment lost 3 bases, leaving 10 bases of the junction unmatched. Germline V gives CDR1 SGHAT, CDR2 FQDESV (reference sequence). In DNA form, the CDR3 reads TGTGCCAGCAGCTTCCGGACTAGCCCGGGACGCGAGCAGTACTTC. Its translation: CASSFRTSPGREQYF.

V is TRBV2 and J is TRBJ2-7; no definite D call. The CDR3 has 13 residues. CDR1 and CDR2 from the germline V gene are SNHLY and FYNNEI. Trimming removed 5 bases from V and 3 bases from J, with 11 bases in between. The CDR3 nucleotides read TGTGCCAGCAGTTACACCCTCCGCTACGAGCAGTACTTC. It yields the protein CASSYTLRYEQYF.

This rearrangement joins TRBV12-2 to TRBJ1-1; the table names TRBD1, a call not compared with the DNA. TRBV12-2 is marked as a pseudogene. The CDR3 loop spans 15 amino acids. This CDR3 is CASRQNRGMNTEAFF. For the CDR3, the DNA is TGTGCAAGTCGCCAAAACAGGGGCATGAACACTGAAGCTTTCTTT.

The rearrangement uses TRBV6-5 and TRBJ1-1; D remains ambiguous. Between the trimmed V and J ends, which lost 4 bases and 4 bases, there was a span of 19 bases. CDR3 size: 16 residues. Looked up from germline, CDR1 is MNHEY and CDR2 is SVGAGI. Here the CDR3 DNA reads TGTGCCAGCAGTTCCGACCCCCTGCTCCAGGCCACTGAAGCTTTCTTT. This translates into CASSSDPLLQATEAFF.

This chain joins TRBV7-9 and TRBJ2-6; no definite D call. V lost 1 base to trimming and J lost 0 bases, with 10 bases between them. CDR3 size: 17 residues. Per the germline V gene, CDR1 is SEHNR and CDR2 is FQNEAQ (reference sequence). CDR3 region: CASSLVRFLSGANVLTF. The CDR3 nucleotides are TGTGCCAGCAGCTTAGTCCGTTTCCTCTCTGGGGCCAACGTCCTGACTTTC.

V and J are TRBV13 and TRBJ1-6; 9 bases line up with TRBD1. This CDR3 contains 14 residues. The V gene end was trimmed by 4 bases and the J gene end by 7 bases; junction bases not matched to a gene: 2. Germline V gives CDR1 PRHDT, CDR2 FYEKMQ (reference sequence). This CDR3 is CASSWGQGNSPLHF. The CDR3 DNA reads as TGTGCCAGCAGCTGGGGACAGGGAAATTCACCCCTCCACTTT.

The V and J genes are TRBV5-6 and TRBJ1-1; no clear D. V lost 3 bases to trimming and J lost 3 bases, with 18 bases between them. Germline V lookup: CDR1 SGHDT, CDR2 YYEEEE. The CDR3 is 16 amino acids. This CDR3 reads CASSSTGRGRDTEAFF. The CDR3 coding sequence is TGTGCCAGCAGCTCGACTGGGAGAGGTCGGGACACTGAAGCTTTCTTT.

The chain employs TRBV9 and TRBJ2-7, with 8 bases lining up with TRBD1. This CDR3 is 14 amino acids long. The V and J ends lost 0 bases and 4 bases, in that order; junction bases with no gene match: 3. The germline gives CDR1 SGDLS, CDR2 YYNGEE. CDR3 loop: CASSVGQGAYEQYF. The CDR3 DNA sequence: TGTGCCAGCAGCGTAGGGCAGGGGGCGTACGAGCAGTACTTC. The full variable domain, in which reference TRBV9 and TRBJ2-7 provide the parts outside the CDR3, is DSGVTQTPKHLITATGQRVTLRCSPRSGDLSVYWYQQSLDQGLQFLIQYYNGEERAKGNILERFSAQQFPDLHSELNLSSLELGDSALYFCASSVGQGAYEQYFGPGTRLTVT.

The chain couples TRBV10-1 to TRBJ2-1, with TRBD1 matching 9 bases. The CDR3 runs 17 residues. V was clipped by 0 bases and J by 0 bases; unmatched bases: 3. From germline, CDR1 is WNHNN and CDR2 SYGVQD (reference sequence). The CDR3, as DNA: TGCGCCAGCAGTGAGTCGACAGGGGGAAGCTCCTACAATGAGCAGTTCTTC. It encodes CASSESTGGSSYNEQFF.

This clone showed up just a few times. The DNA of the CDR3 is TGTGCCACCGGACTTCTGAACACTGAAGCTTTCTTT. Protein: CATGLLNTEAFF. J is TRBJ1-1 and V is TRBV10-3; D is unresolved. The CDR3 spans 12 residues. Deletions cut 10 bases from V and 0 bases from J, with 9 bases between. Germline V gene sequence: CDR1 ENHRY, CDR2 SYGVKD.

Regarding this clone: Within the sample, other DNA sequences also encode this same CDR3. The chain is built from TRBV28 and TRBJ1-4, with D possibly matching TRBD1 (5 bases). Germline V gene data show CDR1 as MDHEN and CDR2 as SYDVKM. Trimming took 6 bases from V and 6 from J, leaving 8 bases between them. The CDR3 has 12 residues. CDR3 residues: CASSQGYEKLFF. In DNA, the CDR3 is TGTGCCAGCAGCCAGGGTTATGAAAAACTGTTTTTT. The full variable domain, in which reference TRBV28 and TRBJ1-4 provide the parts outside the CDR3, is DVKVTQSSRYLVKRTGEKVFLECVQDMDHENMFWYRQDPGLGLRLIYFSYDVKMKEKGDIPEGYSVSREKKERFSLILESASTNQTSMYLCASSQGYEKLFFGSGTQLSVL.

This clone appeared a single time. This rearrangement joins TRBV6-6 to TRBJ2-5; perhaps TRBD2 as D (6 bases). This CDR3 comprises 14 residues. The V and J ends lost 3 bases and 7 bases respectively, with 15 bases between them. The germline V gene has CDR1 MNHNY and CDR2 SVGAGI (reference sequence). The CDR3 here is CASSYEKVGGTQYF. The DNA of the CDR3 is TGTGCCAGCAGTTATGAAAAGGTCGGGGGGACCCAGTACTTC.

This clone showed up just a few times. The rearrangement uses TRBV19 and TRBJ2-5; D call uncertain. Germline lookup yields CDR1 LNHDA and CDR2 SQIVND (reference sequence). The CDR3 length is 13 residues. V shed 9 bases and J shed 1 base, with 12 bases lying between them. CDR3 nucleotides: TGTGCCAGCGGGTCTAGATCCCAAGAGACCCAGTACTTC. Protein: CASGSRSQETQYF.

The V gene is TRBV6-5, the J gene TRBJ2-6; 9 positions match TRBD1. With 5 bases clipped from V and 4 bases from J, the junction kept 3 bases outside the gene matches. The CDR3 length is 15 residues. Germline values: CDR1 MNHEY, CDR2 SVGAGI. CDR3 sequence reads: CASSGTGSGANVLTF. The CDR3 bases are TGTGCCAGCAGTGGGACAGGGTCGGGGGCCAACGTCCTGACTTTC.